This TCR beta chain was found in a study of early T cells in non-severe SARS-CoV-2 infection. Study summary: Sequencing of unsorted whole blood was done on bulk RNA, leaving chains unpaired.

Each cDNA molecule carried a unique molecular identifier. TCRdb re-analysed the 5' RACE reads in MiXCR, keeping a single row per CDR3 protein. The sample lists about 83,000 distinct CDR3 sequences, about 10% seen once, with 6.5% to 9% in the top ten. Study observations and caveats: Matching against VDJdb likely underestimated virus-specific expansions, favoring anti-spike CD8.

This clonotype appeared many times. Its target is not known. The CDR3 contains 19 residues. Germline V gene data show CDR1 as LGHDT and CDR2 as YNNKEL (reference sequence). V was pared by 6 bases and J by 2 bases, with 20 bases of the junction left unmatched. V and J are TRBV3-1 and TRBJ2-3; TRBD2 aligns across 7 bases. The material was whole blood, obtained at baseline. This clonotype originated in an adult who was a healthcare worker with PCR-confirmed SARS-CoV-2 infection or an uninfected control (not recorded which). CDR3 DNA sequence: TGTGCCAGCAGTCGCGGCGTGATCTCCCGGGACTACAACACAGATACGCAGTATTTT. Amino acids: CASSRGVISRDYNTDTQYF.